This T cell receptor (beta chain) was retrieved from a study of T-cell reconstitution after alpha-beta-depleted transplantation in children. Unique molecular identifiers were used to barcode this TCRbeta library. MiXCR, run by TCRdb on the PCR reads, gives a single entry per CDR3 protein. In the table there are 200,000 or so distinct CDR3 sequences, 6.3% of which are singletons. V shed 5 bases, J shed 3 bases, and the junction held 12 bases outside the gene matches. CDR3 length equals 17 residues. Per germline, CDR1 MDHEN and CDR2 SYDVKM. This clonotype was seen many times. Its antigen is still unknown. Study results and limitations: There were reportedly several hundred expanded graft clones from which alpha-beta T cells came about two months after transplant. The origin of high day-60 TCRbeta diversity in some patients lay in surviving recipient T cells and thymic progenitors.

This chain uses TRBV28 with TRBJ2-7, with 11 bases fitting TRBD2. The sample in question was PBMCs, obtained before TCRalphabeta/CD19-depleted stem cell transplant. The origin of this receptor is a girl under three years old with combined immunodeficiency, due to receive a stem cell transplant. CDR3 protein: CASSRSSLAGGIYEQYF. CDR3 DNA sequence: TGTGCCAGCAGTAGGTCCTCCCTAGCGGGAGGTATCTACGAGCAGTACTTC.